A selection of T cell receptor beta chains follows, all from one sample in a study of blood T cells in healthy people across ages. One entry per CDR3 protein, called by TCRdb with MiXCR from the 5' RACE reads. The data hold more than 1,000,000 distinct CDR3 sequences, with 20% to 25% observed a single time. These data were likewise used in another study, on T cells of mothers and their children.

The sequenced sample consisted of blood. These receptors were collected from a girl aged 2 to 10 in good health. CDR3s leave out the opening cysteine and the closing phenylalanine or tryptophan.

v_gene | CDR3aa
TRBV9 | ASSSEINTGELF
TRBV29-1 | SGGTGDGYT
TRBV12-3/TRBV12-4 | ASRDGFNQPQH
TRBV2 | ASSEFGVVGQPQH
TRBV7-2 | ASSFLLLDEQF
TRBV5-1 | ASSLLRGGEAF
TRBV5-1 | ASSLGIGTAYYEQY
TRBV5-1 | ASSREGRYNEQF
TRBV9 | ASSVGDSPTDTQY
TRBV29-1 | SVLAGAFYEQY
TRBV24-1 | ATSDLLGGTQY
TRBV4-3 | ASSQEDSDTDTQY
TRBV29-1 | SVETDREWWNEQF
TRBV29-1 | SVEALAAYEQF
TRBV19 | ASSGQSHSHDEKLF